The 32 T cell receptor beta chains given below trace back to one sample, sequenced in a study of blood T cell repertoires in COVID-19. Sequencing was performed with immunoSEQ multiplex PCR; in TCRdb, only in-frame clones are kept and a portion is missing. The repertoire holds roughly 42,000 clones, with 79% as singletons. Sequenced material: peripheral blood. These receptors were taken from a woman older than 75 with acute or convalescent COVID-19.

This sequence joins TRBV15 and TRBJ2-1, with a tentative D call TRBD1 (5 bases). V was pared by 0 bases and J by 7 bases, with 13 bases between. CDR3 length: 15 residues. CDR1 LNHNV and CDR2 YYDKDF come from the germline V gene (reference sequence). CDR3 nucleotides: TGTGCCACCAGCAGAGAATGGCAGGGTGGAAATGAGCAGTTCTTC. This encodes CATSREWQGGNEQFF.

The gene calls are TRBV4-3 and TRBJ2-5, with D unresolved. Germline values: CDR1 LGHNA, CDR2 YSLEER. The CDR3 runs to 17 residues. The V end was cut by 0 bases, the J end by 0 bases, with 14 bases between. CDR3 amino acids: CASSQDFRRANQETQYF. The CDR3 bases are TGCGCCAGCAGCCAAGATTTTCGCAGAGCGAACCAAGAGACCCAGTACTTC.

This chain joins TRBV20-1 and TRBJ1-1; D is unresolved. This CDR3 spans 11 amino acids. The ends were cut back, 6 bases at V and 2 bases at J, with 7 bases in the middle. Germline CDR1 and CDR2: DFQATT and SNEGSKA (reference sequence). This CDR3 is CSAYLNTEAFF. In DNA form, the CDR3 reads TGCAGTGCATACTTAAACACTGAAGCTTTCTTT.

V and J are TRBV7-2 and TRBJ1-5; TRBD1 is a possible D gene (6 bases). The CDR3 runs to 12 residues. CDR1 and CDR2 from the germline V gene are SGHTA and FQGNSA. V shed 10 bases and J shed 9 bases, with 16 bases lying between them. The CDR3 here is CATRQEGRPQHF. The CDR3 bases are TGTGCCACCAGACAGGAGGGGCGGCCCCAGCATTTT.

CDR3: CASSPVRDTYEQYF. The CDR3 DNA sequence: TGTGCCAGCAGCCCAGTCCGGGACACCTACGAGCAGTACTTC. This rearrangement joins TRBV6-5 to TRBJ2-7; the D gene is possibly TRBD1 (6 bases). V was trimmed by 6 bases and J by 2 bases, leaving 14 bases between them. Germline V gene lookup returns CDR1 MNHEY and CDR2 SVGAGI. The CDR3 has 14 amino acids.

The chain has TRBV5-6 and TRBJ1-2; 7 positions agree with TRBD1. The CDR3 consists of 13 residues. CDR1 is SGHDT, CDR2 YYEEEE, per germline. The trim removed 0 bases at V and 8 bases at J, leaving 4 bases unmatched. The CDR3 reads CASSLAQGEGYTF. The DNA for the CDR3 is TGTGCCAGCAGCTTGGCCCAGGGGGAGGGCTACACCTTC.

The V and J genes are TRBV29-1 and TRBJ2-2; no clear D. V lost 3 bases, J lost 7 bases, and 12 bases lay in between. The V gene's germline CDR1 is SQVTM and CDR2 ANQGSEA. This CDR3 region has 13 residues. The CDR3 DNA sequence: TGCAGCGTTGATACCCGCCAGGACGGGGAGCTGTTTTTT. Its translation: CSVDTRQDGELFF.

V and J are TRBV28 and TRBJ2-4, with a weak D call TRBD2 (5 bases). Germline CDR1 reads MDHEN; CDR2 reads SYDVKM. The CDR3 length is 13 residues. V lost 6 bases to trimming and J lost 9 bases, with 15 bases between them. CDR3 residues: CASRVAGSGIQYF. The CDR3 DNA reads TGTGCCAGCAGGGTGGCGGGTTCCGGCATTCAGTACTTC.

This clone was counted a few times. V gene TRBV9 combines with J gene TRBJ2-2; D perhaps matches TRBD1 (5 bases). CDR1 and CDR2 from the germline V gene are SGDLS and YYNGEE. Trimming took 4 bases from V and 0 from J, leaving 19 bases between them. The CDR3 loop spans 18 amino acids. In DNA form, the CDR3 reads TGTGCCAGCAGCTCCCGACAGCCCAAGAACCCGAACACCGGGGAGCTGTTTTTT. Translated: CASSSRQPKNPNTGELFF.

The V call is TRBV9, the J call TRBJ2-1; the D gene is possibly TRBD1 (5 bases). Deletions cut 3 bases from V and 7 bases from J, with 14 bases between. The CDR3 extends over 14 amino acids. Per germline, CDR1 SGDLS and CDR2 YYNGEE. CDR3 loop: CASSGGAITNEQFF. As DNA, the CDR3 is TGTGCCAGCAGCGGTGGGGCCATTACGAATGAGCAGTTCTTC.

The chain uses TRBV3-1 (or the pseudogene TRBV3-2) and TRBJ2-3; 8 bases agree with TRBD2. V was clipped by 2 bases and J by 3 bases; unmatched bases: 7. The CDR3 covers 16 residues. Germline loops: CDR1 LGHDT, CDR2 YNNKEL (reference sequence). CDR3 DNA: TGTGCCAGCAGCCAATTGAGGTTAGCGGGAACAGATACGCAGTATTTT. It specifies CASSQLRLAGTDTQYF.

Only a few counts were recorded for this clone. The chain recombines TRBV7-9 with TRBJ2-1; 8 positions agree with TRBD1. The V segment lost 1 base and the J segment 5 bases; nucleotides outside the gene matches: 7. The CDR3 length is 16 residues. Germline V gives CDR1 SEHNR, CDR2 FQNEAQ (reference sequence). The CDR3: CASSLEDRGRHNEQFF. CDR3 coding DNA: TGTGCCAGCAGCTTAGAAGACAGGGGTCGTCACAATGAGCAGTTCTTC.

In its sample, this clone was seen a few times. The gene calls are TRBV11-2 and TRBJ1-6; weak D call: TRBD1 (6 bases). CDR3 length: 16 amino acids. Germline V gives CDR1 SGHAT, CDR2 FQNNGV. Between the trimmed V and J ends, which lost 1 base and 4 bases, there was a span of 11 bases. CDR3 DNA: TGTGCCAGCAGCTTAGGCACAGGGAATTATAATTCACCCCTCCACTTT. Its translation: CASSLGTGNYNSPLHF.

The chain couples TRBV2 to TRBJ2-3, with 9 positions matching TRBD2. The CDR3 is made up of 15 amino acids. Trimming took 6 bases from V and 5 from J; bases not matched to a gene: 9. Per the germline V gene, CDR1 is SNHLY and CDR2 is FYNNEI. The CDR3 DNA reads TGTGCCAGCAGGGGGACTAGCATAAGGGGAGATACGCAGTATTTT. This translates into CASRGTSIRGDTQYF.

V usage is TRBV11-2 and J usage is TRBJ1-5; 7 bases map to TRBD1. The J segment lost 3 bases and the V segment lost 5 bases, leaving 4 bases of the junction unmatched. The CDR3 spans 14 residues. Germline V CDR1 and CDR2: SGHAT, FQNNGV. DNA for the CDR3: TGTGCCAGCAGCGAACAGGGGCCCAATCAGCCCCAGCATTTT. Encoded protein: CASSEQGPNQPQHF.

This sequence joins TRBV28 and TRBJ2-3; 7 bases fit TRBD2. Germline trimming cut 6 bases from V and 1 base from J; bases unmatched to any gene: 7. The CDR3 sequence is 15 residues long. Germline CDR1 MDHEN, CDR2 SYDVKM. CDR3 in amino acids: CASSLGLAGTDTQYF. The CDR3 DNA follows: TGTGCCAGCAGCCTTGGGCTAGCGGGCACAGATACGCAGTATTTT.

The gene calls are TRBV3-1 (or the pseudogene TRBV3-2) and TRBJ1-5; D uncertain. CDR1 LGHDT and CDR2 YNNKEL come from the germline V gene (reference sequence). The V and J ends lost 0 bases and 7 bases respectively, with 7 bases between them. The CDR3 is made up of 13 amino acids. For the CDR3, the DNA is TGTGCCAGCAGCCAAGATCCCCCACAGCCCCAGCATTTT. It is translated as CASSQDPPQPQHF.

This chain uses TRBV11-2 with TRBJ1-2; D gene unclear. V was clipped by 5 bases and J by 4 bases, with 8 bases between them. Germline assignment: CDR1 SGHAT and CDR2 FQNNGV. This CDR3 has 12 amino acids. CDR3 sequence (DNA): TGTGCCAGCAGCCCGGGTACCTATGGCTACACCTTC. Translated: CASSPGTYGYTF.

V gene TRBV19 combines with J gene TRBJ1-6; 8 positions match TRBD1. There are 15 residues in the CDR3. V gave up 4 bases and J gave up 7 bases; unmatched junction bases: 6. Per germline, CDR1 LNHDA and CDR2 SQIVND (reference sequence). CDR3 loop: CASSTQGARNSPLHF. CDR3 sequence (DNA): TGTGCCAGTAGTACCCAGGGGGCGCGGAATTCACCCCTCCACTTT.

The V call is TRBV10-3, the J call TRBJ1-2; TRBD1 aligns across 10 bases. Per the germline V gene, CDR1 is ENHRY and CDR2 is SYGVKD. The J segment lost 4 bases and the V segment lost 2 bases, leaving 7 bases of the junction unmatched. The CDR3 is 16 residues long. The CDR3 DNA reads as TGTGCCATCAGTGAGCACCCGGGACAGGGGAGCTATGGCTACACCTTC. It translates to CAISEHPGQGSYGYTF.

The genes are TRBV7-9 and TRBJ1-2, with D tentatively TRBD1 (6 bases). The V end was cut by 6 bases, the J end by 1 base, with 15 bases between. The germline V gene encodes CDR1 SEHNR and CDR2 FQNEAQ (reference sequence). The CDR3 is 15 amino acids. The CDR3: CASRPGTLLNYGYTF. CDR3 DNA sequence: TGTGCCAGCAGGCCCGGGACATTACTTAACTATGGCTACACCTTC.

The V gene is TRBV6-5, the J gene TRBJ2-7, with a weak D call TRBD1 (8 bases). The V end lost 6 bases, the J end lost 2 bases, and 14 bases lay between the germline ends. Germline CDR1 is MNHEY and CDR2 is SVGAGI. CDR3 size: 14 residues. Here the CDR3 reads CASRAGQAAYEQYF. The CDR3 DNA reads TGTGCCAGCAGAGCGGGACAGGCCGCCTACGAGCAGTACTTC.

The rearrangement links TRBV6-2 or TRBV6-3 to TRBJ2-4; tentative D call: TRBD2 (6 bases). Deletions cut 4 bases from V and 3 bases from J, with 13 bases between. CDR1 and CDR2 from the germline V gene are MNHEY and SVGEGT. This CDR3 has 15 residues. CDR3 nucleotides: TGTGCCAGCAGTTCGGAGGGGTCCGTCAAAAACATTCAGTACTTC. It codes for CASSSEGSVKNIQYF.

The V gene is TRBV10-3, the J gene TRBJ1-2, with D possibly TRBD1 on 5 matching bases. V lost 0 bases to trimming and J lost 7 bases, with 9 bases between them. CDR3 length: 13 amino acids. CDR1 is ENHRY, CDR2 SYGVKD, per germline. The CDR3 coding sequence is TGTGCCATCAGTGAGTCCAGGGAGGCTGGCTACACCTTC. It specifies CAISESREAGYTF.

The rearrangement uses TRBV7-9 and TRBJ1-1; no firm D call. CDR1 and CDR2 from the germline V gene are SEHNR and FQNEAQ (reference sequence). The CDR3 has 12 residues. V was cut by 4 bases and J by 5 bases, with 8 bases left in between. For the CDR3, the DNA is TGTGCCAGCAGCTGGACTGGGACTGAAGCTTTCTTT. Protein product: CASSWTGTEAFF.

The genes are TRBV4-2 and TRBJ2-3; D is unresolved. The germline V and J ends were trimmed by 4 bases and 4 bases, with 15 bases remaining between them. The CDR3 sequence is 15 residues long. Germline V gives CDR1 LGHNA, CDR2 YNFKEQ. DNA for the CDR3: TGTGCCAGCAGCCGGGCGACCCAGCCCGCAGATACGCAGTATTTT. This encodes CASSRATQPADTQYF.

This clone was seen a single time. The V and J genes are TRBV11-2 and TRBJ1-4; no definite D call. CDR1 and CDR2 (germline): SGHAT, FQNNGV. Trimming removed 5 bases from V and 5 bases from J, with 15 bases in between. The CDR3 extends over 15 amino acids. Here the CDR3 DNA reads TGTGCCAGCAGCCCGGCTAGCTCACGAAATGAAAAACTGTTTTTT. Amino acids: CASSPASSRNEKLFF.

The rearrangement uses TRBV11-2 and TRBJ1-1; 8 bases align to TRBD1. Germline CDR1 SGHAT, CDR2 FQNNGV. This CDR3 region has 14 residues. J was trimmed by 1 base and V by 6 bases; bases with no gene match: 4. The CDR3: CASSFGQGNTEAFF. As DNA, the CDR3 is TGTGCCAGCAGTTTCGGACAGGGGAACACTGAAGCTTTCTTT.

The chain uses TRBV6-5 and TRBJ2-3, with TRBD1 identical over 9 bases. Germline-derived CDR1 and CDR2 are MNHEY and SVGAGI. V lost 6 bases and J lost 3; bases outside the gene matches: 7. The CDR3 spans 15 residues. CDR3 sequence: CASRETGGGTDTQYF. CDR3 in DNA: TGTGCCAGCAGAGAGACAGGGGGGGGGACAGATACGCAGTATTTT.

DNA of the CDR3: TGTGCCAGCAGCTTTGCTGCCGGCAATGAGCAGTTCTTC. Its protein is CASSFAAGNEQFF. The chain employs TRBV7-2 and TRBJ2-1, with unresolved D. CDR1 and CDR2 (germline): SGHTA, FQGNSA. The CDR3 totals 13 residues. V lost 3 bases and J 6 bases, leaving 9 bases between the germline ends.

The V and J genes are TRBV25-1 and TRBJ2-7; 16 nucleotides align to TRBD2. After removal of 0 bases from V and 7 bases from J, the junction contained 6 bases not matched to a gene. Per the germline V gene, CDR1 is MGHDK and CDR2 is SYGVNS. The length of the CDR3 is 17 residues. CDR3 sequence (DNA): TGTGCCAGCAGTGAATATGGGCGGGGACTAGCGGGAGGGGAGCAGTACTTC. It codes for CASSEYGRGLAGGEQYF.

This chain joins TRBV5-5 and TRBJ2-7; TRBD2 matches at 9 bases. Germline V gene data show CDR1 as SGHKS and CDR2 as YYEKEE (reference sequence). The CDR3 sequence is 16 residues long. J gave up 0 bases and V 1 base, and 5 bases lay outside the gene matches. The CDR3 DNA reads TGTGCCAGCAGCTTGAGTGCGGGAGGGCCCTCCTACGAGCAGTACTTC. This sequence encodes CASSLSAGGPSYEQYF.